Shown below are 8 T cell receptor beta chains from a single sample sequenced in a study of blood T cells in healthy people across ages. Together with a sample-barcoded 5' primer, a J-beta primer mix was included in a second PCR lasting roughly 6 to 12 cycles. Each CDR3 protein gets one entry after TCRdb re-called the 5' RACE reads with MiXCR. The data show around 280,000 distinct CDR3 sequences, with 25% to 30% seen just once and roughly 30% held by the top ten. The specimen was blood. The receptor source for this set is a woman in her 70s in good health.

The chain links TRBV6-4 to TRBJ2-7, with D uncertain. The J call is uncertain, as TRBJ2-5 better fits the DNA end. CDR1 is MRHNA and CDR2 is SNTAGT in the germline V gene. The CDR3 is 18 amino acids. This CDR3 is CASSEYSRPALRWETQYF. CDR3 DNA: TGTGCCAGCAGTGAGTATAGCAGGCCAGCGCTCCGTTGGGAGACCCAGTACTTC.

V is TRBV28 and J is TRBJ2-7; 12 nucleotides line up with TRBD1. The germline V gene has CDR1 MDHEN and CDR2 SYDVKM. The CDR3 is 15 residues long. The trim removed 5 bases at V and 6 bases at J, leaving 8 bases unmatched. Written as DNA, the CDR3 is TGTGCCAGCAGTGCTACCGGGACAGGGGGCGGCGAGCAGTACTTC. This gives the protein CASSATGTGGGEQYF.

The rearrangement joins TRBV11-2 to TRBJ1-4; unclear D gene. V lost 1 base, J lost 2 bases, and 17 bases lay in between. This CDR3 has 18 amino acids. Germline CDR1 reads SGHAT; CDR2 reads FQNNGV. CDR3 residues: CASSLAKGKGSTNEKLFF. The DNA of the CDR3 is TGTGCCAGCAGCTTAGCGAAAGGGAAAGGGTCTACTAATGAAAAACTGTTTTTT. Full variable domain (missing parts from reference TRBV11-2 and TRBJ1-4): EAGVAQSPRYKIIEKRQSVAFWCNPISGHATLYWYQQILGQGPKLLIQFQNNGVVDDSQLPKDRFSAERLKGVDSTLKIQPAKLEDSAVYLCASSLAKGKGSTNEKLFFGSGTQLSVL.

The table lists this clonotype with a few counts. The chain uses TRBV20-1 and TRBJ1-3; no reliable D call. Germline V gene data show CDR1 as DFQATT and CDR2 as SNEGSKA (reference sequence). Trimming left V 1 base short and J 2 bases short, with 6 bases between. The CDR3 has 13 amino acids. The CDR3 here is CSARGVTGNTIYF. In DNA, the CDR3 is TGCAGTGCTAGAGGGGTCACTGGAAACACCATATATTTT.

This clonotype has a handful of counts. The chain recombines TRBV5-1 with TRBJ2-2; TRBD2 agrees at 8 bases. The CDR3 contains 16 residues. Trimming took 0 bases from V and 7 from J; bases not matched to a gene: 8. Germline lookup yields CDR1 SGHRS and CDR2 YFSETQ. CDR3 in amino acids: CASSLEISGIGGELFF. In DNA, the CDR3 is TGCGCCAGCAGCTTGGAAATTAGCGGGATTGGCGGGGAGCTGTTTTTT.

This clonotype was found a few times. The V gene is TRBV20-1, the J gene TRBJ2-7; 8 nucleotides line up with TRBD1. The length of the CDR3 is 13 residues. V gave up 5 bases and J gave up 5 bases; unmatched junction bases: 8. Germline assignment: CDR1 DFQATT and CDR2 SNEGSKA (reference sequence). CDR3 region: CSAPRQGSDEQYF. The CDR3 DNA follows: TGCAGTGCTCCGCGACAGGGGAGTGACGAGCAGTACTTC.

The chain has TRBV18 and TRBJ2-7; 8 bases are a match to TRBD2. There are 15 residues in the CDR3. Germline-derived CDR1 and CDR2 are KGHSH and LQKENI. Unmatched junction bases numbered 9, after V lost 4 bases and J lost 4 bases. DNA for the CDR3: TGTGCCAGCTCACACCCGGGAGGGGGTGATTACGAGCAGTACTTC. As protein: CASSHPGGGDYEQYF. The variable domain in full, with the rest retrieved from reference TRBV18 and TRBJ2-7, is NAGVMQNPRHLVRRRGQEARLRCSPMKGHSHVYWYRQLPEEGLKFMVYLQKENIIDESGMPKERFSAEFPKEGPSILRIQQVVRGDSAAYFCASSHPGGGDYEQYFGPGTRLTVT.

The sample holds a few counts of this clonotype. The gene calls are TRBV7-9 and TRBJ2-1; TRBD2 aligns across 14 bases. V was clipped by 5 bases and J by 9 bases; unmatched bases: 9. Germline values: CDR1 SEHNR, CDR2 FQNEAQ (reference sequence). The CDR3 contains 16 residues. The CDR3 region has the DNA TGTGCCAGCAGCCGACTAGCGGGAGGGCCCAGTCGTGAGCAGTTCTTC. It yields the protein CASSRLAGGPSREQFF.